This entry lists 7 T cell receptor beta chains sequenced from one sample in a study of T cells after yellow fever vaccination. MiXCR was run by TCRdb on the 5' RACE reads, yielding one entry per CDR3 protein. The sample has approximately 510,000 distinct CDR3 sequences, 21% seen once; the top ten hold roughly 16%. Material: PBMCs, obtained about 21 days after the first yellow fever vaccination. The receptors derive from a man aged 18 to 29 who received the YFV17D yellow fever vaccine.

The CDR3 region has the DNA TGTGCCAGCAGTTACTCGATACGCAGGGGGCATACGCAGTATTTT. It codes for CASSYSIRRGHTQYF. The rearrangement uses TRBV6-5 and TRBJ2-3; 8 bases match TRBD1. Germline CDR1 is MNHEY and CDR2 is SVGAGI. With 0 bases clipped from V and 7 bases from J, the junction kept 6 bases outside the gene matches. The CDR3 runs to 15 residues.

In this sample, this clonotype turned up a few times. This chain joins TRBV5-1 and TRBJ2-4; 7 nucleotides agree with TRBD1. Losses at the gene ends were 5 bases for V and 6 bases for J; bases not matched to a gene: 14. The CDR3 is made up of 16 amino acids. CDR1 and CDR2 from the germline V gene are SGHRS and YFSETQ. The CDR3 nucleotides are TGCGCCAGCAGTTTCGGGGAAGGGGGCTTTAGAAACATTCAGTACTTC. This sequence encodes CASSFGEGGFRNIQYF.

The rearrangement links TRBV6-2 or TRBV6-3 to TRBJ1-5, with 7 bases aligning to TRBD1. Losses at the gene ends were 6 bases for V and 2 bases for J; bases not matched to a gene: 7. The CDR3 extends over 15 amino acids. CDR1 and CDR2 (germline): MNHEY, SVGEGT. Here the CDR3 reads CASSLTGWRNQPQHF. The CDR3 coding sequence is TGTGCCAGCAGCTTGACAGGGTGGCGCAATCAGCCCCAGCATTTT.

The chain couples TRBV6-5 to TRBJ1-5, with TRBD1 matching over 7 bases. With 2 bases clipped from V and 2 bases from J, the junction kept 9 bases outside the gene matches. Germline assignment: CDR1 MNHEY and CDR2 SVGAGI. This CDR3 comprises 17 residues. The CDR3 loop is CASSYPSTGRGNQPQHF. The DNA of the CDR3 is TGTGCCAGCAGTTACCCCTCGACAGGGAGAGGCAATCAGCCCCAGCATTTT.

This clonotype has just a few counts. The chain carries TRBV5-1 and TRBJ2-1; 12 nucleotides align to TRBD2. Unmatched junction bases numbered 3, after V lost 4 bases and J lost 4 bases. In germline, CDR1 is SGHRS, CDR2 YFSETQ. The CDR3 covers 15 residues. The CDR3 nucleotides read TGCGCCAGCAGCGCCGGACTAGCGGGGTACAATGAGCAGTTCTTC. Its protein is CASSAGLAGYNEQFF.

This clonotype showed up many times. This chain links TRBV5-1 with TRBJ1-4; D is ambiguous. CDR1 and CDR2 (germline): SGHRS, YFSETQ. V was trimmed by 6 bases and J by 5 bases, leaving 8 bases between them. The CDR3 loop spans 12 amino acids. The CDR3 sequence is CASNRENEKLFF. CDR3 sequence (DNA): TGCGCCAGCAACCGGGAAAATGAAAAACTGTTTTTT. Looking up the rest from reference TRBV5-1 and TRBJ1-4 gives the full variable domain: KAGVTQTPRYLIKTRGQQVTLSCSPISGHRSVSWYQQTPGQGLQFLFEYFSETQRNKGNFPGRFSGRQFSNSRSEMNVSTLELGDSALYLCASNRENEKLFFGSGTQLSVL.

The chain's CDR3 is CASSFSSATYNEQFF. CDR3 coding DNA: TGTGCCAGCAGCTTTTCTAGCGCTACCTACAATGAGCAGTTCTTC. The rearrangement links TRBV7-2 to TRBJ2-1; tentatively, D is TRBD2 (6 bases). With 3 bases removed from V and 2 bases from J, the gap between germline ends came to 11 bases. This CDR3 is built from 15 residues. Germline V gene data show CDR1 as SGHTA and CDR2 as FQGNSA.